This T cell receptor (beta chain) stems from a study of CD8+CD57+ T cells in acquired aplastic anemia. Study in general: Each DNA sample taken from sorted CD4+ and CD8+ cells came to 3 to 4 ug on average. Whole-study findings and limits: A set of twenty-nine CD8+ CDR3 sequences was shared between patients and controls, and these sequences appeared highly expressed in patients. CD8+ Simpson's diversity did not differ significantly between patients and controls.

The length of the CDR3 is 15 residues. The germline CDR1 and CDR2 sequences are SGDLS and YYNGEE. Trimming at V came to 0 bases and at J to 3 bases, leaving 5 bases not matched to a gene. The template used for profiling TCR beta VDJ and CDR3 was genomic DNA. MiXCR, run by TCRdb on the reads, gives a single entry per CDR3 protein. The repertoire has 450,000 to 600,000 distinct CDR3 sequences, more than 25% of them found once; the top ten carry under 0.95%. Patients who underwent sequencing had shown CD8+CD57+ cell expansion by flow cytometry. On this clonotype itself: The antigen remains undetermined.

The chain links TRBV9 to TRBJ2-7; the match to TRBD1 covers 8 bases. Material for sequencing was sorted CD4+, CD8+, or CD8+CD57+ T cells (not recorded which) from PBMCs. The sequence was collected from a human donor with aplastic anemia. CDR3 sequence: CASSVGGTGGYEQYF. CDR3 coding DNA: TGTGCCAGCAGCGTAGGTGGGACAGGAGGCTACGAGCAGTACTTC.